The 27 T cell receptor beta chains reported below all come from one sample, sequenced in a study of regulatory T cells in long-lasting Graves disease. Investigators prepared the TCR beta libraries by applying iRepertoire HTBI primers and Arm-PCR of CDR3 regions. TCRdb re-analysed the multiplex PCR reads in MiXCR, keeping a single row per CDR3 protein. This sample has 420,000 or so distinct CDR3 sequences, with roughly a quarter found just once. Time point here: persistent/refractory GD, antithyroid drugs over 5 years with positive TRAb. PBMCs were the source of the RNA used for TCR sequencing. This specimen was peripheral blood mononuclear cells (PBMCs), taken when the disease was refractory, from a patient treated with antithyroid drugs. The receptor set was obtained from a female donor with Graves disease.

Many counts were recorded for this clonotype. The V and J genes are TRBV6-1 and TRBJ1-4; D is possibly TRBD1 (6 bases). Germline lookup yields CDR1 MNHNS and CDR2 SASEGT. Between the trimmed V and J ends, which lost 6 bases and 3 bases, there was a span of 14 bases. The CDR3 is 15 residues long. The CDR3 loop reads CASSPEEGANEKLFF. In nucleotides, the CDR3 is TGTGCCAGCAGCCCCGAGGAGGGGGCTAATGAAAAACTGTTTTTT.

This clonotype appeared a few times. The chain uses TRBV2 and TRBJ2-2; D unclear. This CDR3 has 11 amino acids. Deletions cut 7 bases from V and 8 bases from J, with 8 bases between. In germline, CDR1 is SNHLY, CDR2 FYNNEI. CDR3 in amino acids: CASNTRGELFF. Written as DNA, the CDR3 is TGTGCCAGCAACACGCGGGGGGAGCTGTTTTTT.

The V call is TRBV7-3, the J call TRBJ1-6; TRBD1 matches at 8 bases. Germline V gene lookup returns CDR1 SGHTA and CDR2 FQGTGA. After removal of 5 bases from V and 7 bases from J, the junction contained 19 bases not matched to a gene. This CDR3 is built from 19 residues. CDR3 sequence (DNA): TGTGCCAGCAGCCTACGCGGGTCTGCAGGGGGCGCGGAAAATTCACCCCTCCACTTT. Its protein product is CASSLRGSAGGAENSPLHF.

V usage is TRBV27 and J usage is TRBJ1-1; D remains unclear. Per the germline V gene, CDR1 is MNHEY and CDR2 is SMNVEV (reference sequence). The CDR3 consists of 8 residues. With 7 bases removed from V and 12 bases from J, the gap between germline ends came to 6 bases. CDR3 in DNA: TGTGCCAGCACGGCGTCTTTCTTT. This translates into CASTASFF.

This clonotype occurred a few times. J is TRBJ2-5 and V is TRBV27; D possibly corresponds to TRBD1 (5 bases). This CDR3 is 18 amino acids long. Looked up from germline, CDR1 is MNHEY and CDR2 is SMNVEV (reference sequence). The ends were cut back, 3 bases at V and 0 bases at J, with 20 bases in the middle. CDR3 protein: CASSLKGLGYLHQETQYF. In nucleotides, the CDR3 is TGTGCCAGCAGTTTGAAGGGGTTAGGGTATCTCCACCAAGAGACCCAGTACTTC.

The chain recombines TRBV24-1 with TRBJ2-1; no definite D call. The CDR3 covers 12 residues. The germline V and J ends were trimmed by 9 bases and 3 bases, with 8 bases remaining between them. CDR1 and CDR2 from the germline V gene are KGHDR and SFDVKD. The CDR3 nucleotides are TGTGCCACCGGTTGGGGCTACAATGAGCAGTTCTTC. Protein sequence: CATGWGYNEQFF.

By share of the sample, this clonotype is medium-sized. The chain employs TRBV6-1 and TRBJ2-2, with 10 bases that match TRBD1. The CDR3 runs 15 residues. Losses at the gene ends were 4 bases for V and 3 bases for J; bases not matched to a gene: 2. Germline CDR1 reads MNHNS; CDR2 reads SASEGT. The CDR3 protein is CASSVGTGDTGELFF. In DNA, the CDR3 is TGTGCCAGCAGTGTCGGGACAGGGGACACCGGGGAGCTGTTTTTT.

A few counts support this clonotype. The chain combines TRBV5-5 with TRBJ1-2, with 7 bases lining up with TRBD1. CDR1 is SGHKS, CDR2 YYEKEE, per germline (reference sequence). The J segment lost 0 bases and the V segment lost 4 bases, leaving 9 bases of the junction unmatched. CDR3 length equals 16 residues. As DNA, the CDR3 is TGTGCCAGCAGCCGAGCGCCCGGGACAGCTAACTATGGCTACACCTTC. It specifies CASSRAPGTANYGYTF.

This clonotype was seen a handful of times. The chain carries TRBV15 and TRBJ1-2, with D perhaps TRBD1 (6 bases). V was trimmed by 0 bases and J by 8 bases, leaving 19 bases between them. CDR1 is LNHNV, CDR2 YYDKDF, per germline (reference sequence). The CDR3 extends over 16 amino acids. The CDR3 reads CATSRDLSPGAEGYTF. CDR3 DNA: TGTGCCACCAGCAGAGATCTCTCTCCAGGGGCCGAAGGCTACACCTTC.

Worth noting for this clonotype: A junction end diverges from the germline sequence, so it may reflect a read error. The V gene is TRBV15, the J gene TRBJ2-5, with a possible D match to TRBD1 (6 bases). The CDR3 covers 13 residues. Per germline, CDR1 LNHNV and CDR2 YYDKDF (reference sequence). The CDR3 protein is CTTSRDKRETQYF. In nucleotides, the CDR3 is TGTACCACCAGCAGGGACAAGAGAGAGACCCAGTACTTC.

This chain connects TRBV5-1 to TRBJ2-2, with D uncertain. CDR3 length: 13 residues. Germline values: CDR1 SGHRS, CDR2 YFSETQ. The V and J ends lost 2 bases and 5 bases respectively, with 7 bases between them. CDR3: CASSFTVTGELFF. The CDR3 DNA sequence: TGCGCCAGCAGCTTCACAGTTACCGGGGAGCTGTTTTTT.

The chain couples TRBV15 to TRBJ2-2; D unclear. CDR3 size: 15 residues. V was pared by 0 bases and J by 7 bases, with 12 bases between. The germline CDR1 and CDR2 sequences are LNHNV and YYDKDF (reference sequence). CDR3: CATSRDPGRVGELFF. Here the CDR3 DNA reads TGTGCCACCAGCAGAGATCCAGGTCGGGTCGGGGAGCTGTTTTTT. Looking up the rest from reference TRBV15 and TRBJ2-2 gives the full variable domain: DAMVIQNPRYQVTQFGKPVTLSCSQTLNHNVMYWYQQKSSQAPKLLFHYYDKDFNNEADTPDNFQSRRPNTSFCFLDIRSPGLGDTAMYLCATSRDPGRVGELFFGEGSRLTVL.

This clonotype was observed many times. The J gene is TRBJ2-7, the V gene TRBV20-1; 7 bases align to TRBD2. J gave up 6 bases and V 3 bases, and 11 bases lay outside the gene matches. Per the germline V gene, CDR1 is DFQATT and CDR2 is SNEGSKA (reference sequence). This CDR3 spans 14 amino acids. The CDR3 is CSASVRSASGEQYF. The CDR3 nucleotides are TGCAGTGCTAGCGTTCGTTCGGCTAGCGGCGAGCAGTACTTC.

The chain combines TRBV11-2 with TRBJ2-1, with a possible D match to TRBD2 (6 bases). Between the trimmed V and J ends, which lost 1 base and 5 bases, there was a span of 15 bases. This CDR3 has 16 residues. The germline V gene encodes CDR1 SGHAT and CDR2 FQNNGV. In DNA, the CDR3 is TGTGCCAGCAGCTTAGTCTGGTTTGGCGGGGACAATGAGCAGTTCTTC. This encodes CASSLVWFGGDNEQFF.

With respect to this clonotype: A much larger clone sits a single nucleotide away, making a read error possible. The V call is TRBV28, the J call TRBJ1-1; D gene uncertain. Germline V gives CDR1 MDHEN, CDR2 SYDVKM. This CDR3 region has 12 residues. The V and J ends lost 6 bases and 10 bases respectively, with 15 bases between them. The CDR3 protein is CASSPPAVGAFF. DNA for the CDR3: TGTGCCAGCAGCCCGCCTGCGGTTGGAGCTTTCTTT. Full variable domain (remainder filled in from reference TRBV28 and TRBJ1-1): DVKVTQSSRYLVKRTGEKVFLECVQDMDHENMFWYRQDPGLGLRLIYFSYDVKMKEKGDIPEGYSVSREKKERFSLILESASTNQTSMYLCASSPPAVGAFFGQGTRLTVV.

V gene TRBV3-1 combines with J gene TRBJ1-6, with 7 bases lining up with TRBD1. This CDR3 is built from 15 residues. Germline V lookup: CDR1 LGHDT, CDR2 YNNKEL (reference sequence). With V trimmed by 0 bases and J by 13 bases, 9 bases remained unmatched. The CDR3 loop is CASSQDPGQPDPLHF. As DNA, the CDR3 is TGTGCCAGCAGCCAAGATCCGGGACAGCCGGACCCCCTCCACTTT.

In this sample, this clonotype turned up many times. The chain combines TRBV5-1 with TRBJ1-2; TRBD1 agrees at 7 bases. The CDR3 runs 15 residues. Losses at the gene ends were 2 bases for V and 1 base for J; bases not matched to a gene: 5. Per the germline V gene, CDR1 is SGHRS and CDR2 is YFSETQ. The CDR3 loop reads CASSFGTAFNYGYTF. As DNA, the CDR3 is TGCGCCAGCAGCTTCGGGACAGCCTTTAACTATGGCTACACCTTC.

The chain joins TRBV14 to TRBJ2-3; D unclear. This CDR3 has 12 amino acids. The V gene's germline CDR1 is SGHDN and CDR2 FVKESK. V gave up 4 bases and J gave up 4 bases, with 6 bases separating them. CDR3 coding DNA: TGTGCCAGCAGCCCGGGCTCAGATACGCAGTATTTT. This translates into CASSPGSDTQYF.

In its sample, this clonotype was seen a few times. The V and J genes are TRBV7-2 and TRBJ1-5, with TRBD1 matching 7 bases. This CDR3 has 16 residues. The germline V gene encodes CDR1 SGHTA and CDR2 FQGNSA. V was pared by 1 base and J by 5 bases, with 8 bases of the junction left unmatched. The CDR3 DNA sequence: TGTGCCAGCAGCTTAGGCGACAGGGTTGGTGATCAGCCCCAGCATTTT. Amino acid sequence: CASSLGDRVGDQPQHF.

This clonotype has more than one count but fewer than ten. The J gene is TRBJ1-3, the V gene TRBV7-2; TRBD1 aligns across 9 bases. V dropped 5 bases and J dropped 0; count of bases not matched to a gene: 5. Germline V gives CDR1 SGHTA, CDR2 FQGNSA. This CDR3 has 16 residues. The CDR3 DNA follows: TGTGCCAGCAGCCTACAGGGGGCTAGCTCTGGAAACACCATATATTTT. Its translation is CASSLQGASSGNTIYF. Drawing the rest from reference TRBV7-2 and TRBJ1-3, the complete variable domain is GAGVSQSPSNKVTEKGKDVELRCDPISGHTALYWYRQSLGQGLEFLIYFQGNSAPDKSGLPSDRFSAERTGGSVSTLTIQRTQQEDSAVYLCASSLQGASSGNTIYFGEGSWLTVV.

This clonotype was seen a handful of times. The CDR3 DNA reads as TGTGCCAGCAGACCTAGTTTTTCTAGCACAGATACGCAGTATTTT. Protein sequence: CASRPSFSSTDTQYF. The chain is built from TRBV2 and TRBJ2-3; D uncertain. Trimming took off 6 bases at V and 0 bases at J, with 13 bases between the two ends. This CDR3 comprises 15 residues. Germline V gene data show CDR1 as SNHLY and CDR2 as FYNNEI. Variable domain in full (rest from reference TRBV2 and TRBJ2-3): EPEVTQTPSHQVTQMGQEVILRCVPISNHLYFYWYRQILGQKVEFLVSFYNNEISEKSEIFDDQFSVERPDGSNFTLKIRSTKLEDSAMYFCASRPSFSSTDTQYFGPGTRLTVL.

CDR3 residues: CASSGRTARTEKLFF. Here the CDR3 DNA reads TGTGCCAGTAGTGGGAGGACAGCTCGGACCGAAAAACTGTTTTTT. The gene calls are TRBV19 and TRBJ1-4, with a possible D match to TRBD1 (6 bases). With 5 bases removed from V and 8 bases from J, the gap between germline ends came to 18 bases. The CDR3 contains 15 residues. From germline, CDR1 is LNHDA and CDR2 SQIVND (reference sequence).

This clonotype came up a few times. The rearrangement links TRBV3-1 to TRBJ1-4; D gene unclear. Germline CDR1 and CDR2: LGHDT and YNNKEL (reference sequence). The V end lost 8 bases, the J end lost 5 bases, and 15 bases lay between the germline ends. The CDR3 sequence is 14 residues long. CDR3 amino acids: CASSRGQMNEKLFF. The CDR3 bases are TGTGCCAGCTCACGAGGGCAGATGAATGAAAAACTGTTTTTT. Combining the CDR3 with reference TRBV3-1 and TRBJ1-4 gives the whole variable domain DTAVSQTPKYLVTQMGNDKSIKCEQNLGHDTMYWYKQDSKKFLKIMFSYNNKELIINETVPNRFSPKSPDKAHLNLHINSLELGDSAVYFCASSRGQMNEKLFFGSGTQLSVL.

There are a few counts of this clonotype. This sequence joins TRBV5-6 and TRBJ1-1; D ambiguous. Trimming left V 5 bases short and J 3 bases short, with 14 bases between. Germline V CDR1 and CDR2: SGHDT, YYEEEE. CDR3 size: 14 residues. The CDR3 here is CASSGMGVDTEAFF. The CDR3 region has the DNA TGTGCCAGCAGTGGGATGGGTGTGGACACTGAAGCTTTCTTT. The complete variable domain, with remaining parts taken from reference TRBV5-6 and TRBJ1-1, reads DAGVTQSPTHLIKTRGQQVTLRCSPKSGHDTVSWYQQALGQGPQFIFQYYEEEERQRGNFPDRFSGHQFPNYSSELNVNALLLGDSALYLCASSGMGVDTEAFFGQGTRLTVV.

This clonotype was recorded at least ten times. The rearrangement uses TRBV2 and TRBJ2-5, with 7 bases lining up with TRBD1. The length of the CDR3 is 15 residues. The trim removed 5 bases at V and 4 bases at J, leaving 10 bases unmatched. Per germline, CDR1 SNHLY and CDR2 FYNNEI. CDR3 nucleotides: TGTGCCAGCAGTTTAAACAGGGGAGTAAGAGAGACCCAGTACTTC. Translated: CASSLNRGVRETQYF.

The CDR3 DNA reads as TGTGCCATCAGTGAGCGTGGACAGAACACTGAAGCTTTCTTT. This translates into CAISERGQNTEAFF. This rearrangement joins TRBV10-3 to TRBJ1-1; TRBD1 might be the D (5 bases). The germline gives CDR1 ENHRY, CDR2 SYGVKD. Trimming left V 2 bases short and J 1 base short, with 8 bases between. The CDR3 consists of 14 residues.

This clonotype showed up many times. V is TRBV12-3 or TRBV12-4 and J is TRBJ2-1; weak D call: TRBD2 (6 bases). The CDR3 totals 15 residues. Trimming shortened V by 2 bases and J by 7 bases, and 15 bases separated the two germline ends. In nucleotides, the CDR3 is TGTGCCAGCAGTTTATTGGGCGGGAAGGGGAATGAGCAGTTCTTC. It is translated as CASSLLGGKGNEQFF.